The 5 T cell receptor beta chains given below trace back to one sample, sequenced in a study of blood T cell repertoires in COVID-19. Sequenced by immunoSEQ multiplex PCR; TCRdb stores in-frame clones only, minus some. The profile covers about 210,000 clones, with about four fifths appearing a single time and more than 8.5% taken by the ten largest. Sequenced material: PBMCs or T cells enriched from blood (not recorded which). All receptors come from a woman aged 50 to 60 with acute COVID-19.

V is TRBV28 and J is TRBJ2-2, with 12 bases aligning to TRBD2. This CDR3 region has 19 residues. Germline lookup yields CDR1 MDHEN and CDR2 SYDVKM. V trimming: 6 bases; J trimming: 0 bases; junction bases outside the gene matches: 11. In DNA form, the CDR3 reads TGTGCCAGCAGGCTTAGGACTAGCGGGAAATTCGCGAACACCGGGGAGCTGTTTTTT. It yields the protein CASRLRTSGKFANTGELFF.

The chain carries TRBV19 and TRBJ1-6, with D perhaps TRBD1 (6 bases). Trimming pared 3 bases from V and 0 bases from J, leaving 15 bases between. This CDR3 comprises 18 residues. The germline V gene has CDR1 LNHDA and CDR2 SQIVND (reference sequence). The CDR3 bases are TGTGCCAGTAGTATCCGACAGGCCCTGAGCTCCTATAATTCACCCCTCCACTTT. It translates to CASSIRQALSSYNSPLHF.

The CDR3 DNA follows: TGTGCCAGCAGCTTTAGACAGGGCACAGATACGCAGTATTTT. This translates into CASSFRQGTDTQYF. This chain links TRBV11-2 with TRBJ2-3, with D possibly matching TRBD1 (6 bases). The CDR3 runs 14 residues. CDR1 is SGHAT and CDR2 is FQNNGV in the germline V gene. Trimming removed 3 bases at V and 1 base at J, with 8 bases between.

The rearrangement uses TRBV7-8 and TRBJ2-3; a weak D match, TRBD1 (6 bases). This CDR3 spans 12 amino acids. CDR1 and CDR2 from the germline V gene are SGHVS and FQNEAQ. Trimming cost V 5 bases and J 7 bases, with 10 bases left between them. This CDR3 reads CASSPGDNTQYF. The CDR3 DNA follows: TGTGCCAGCAGCCCCGGGGACAATACGCAGTATTTT. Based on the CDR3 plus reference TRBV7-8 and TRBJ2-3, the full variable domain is GAGVSQSPRYKVAKRGQDVALRCDPISGHVSLFWYQQALGQGPEFLTYFQNEAQLDKSGLPSDRFFAERPEGSVSTLKIQRTQQEDSAVYLCASSPGDNTQYFGPGTRLTVL.

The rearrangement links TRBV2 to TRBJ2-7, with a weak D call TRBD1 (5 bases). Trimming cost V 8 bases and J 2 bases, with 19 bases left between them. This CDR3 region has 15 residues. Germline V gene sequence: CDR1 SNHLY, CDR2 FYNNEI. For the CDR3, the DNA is TGTGCCAGCCACCGCCTCCAGGGTACCACCTACGAGCAGTACTTC. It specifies CASHRLQGTTYEQYF. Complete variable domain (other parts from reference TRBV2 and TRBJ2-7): EPEVTQTPSHQVTQMGQEVILRCVPISNHLYFYWYRQILGQKVEFLVSFYNNEISEKSEIFDDQFSVERPDGSNFTLKIRSTKLEDSAMYFCASHRLQGTTYEQYFGPGTRLTVT.